These 8 T cell receptor beta chains were all obtained from the same sample, sequenced in a study of brain T cells in children with intractable seizures. Measured with immunoSEQ multiplex PCR; TCRdb has only the in-frame clones, and not every one. The sample lists about 80,000 clones, about 90% occurring once. Sample: peripheral blood, taken at surgery. These receptors were obtained from a girl aged 2-10 years with Rasmussen encephalitis and intractable seizures.

This chain uses TRBV18 with TRBJ2-1; 9 positions agree with TRBD1. The CDR3 is 19 residues long. CDR1 is KGHSH and CDR2 is LQKENI in the germline V gene. V shed 6 bases and J 4 bases; nucleotides not matched to a gene: 19. For the CDR3, the DNA is TGTGCCAGCTCTGCAGAACGTCCGGGACAGGGAGTGGGGTACAATGAGCAGTTCTTC. Amino acid sequence: CASSAERPGQGVGYNEQFF.

The V and J genes are TRBV7-2 and TRBJ2-5; D unclear. Germline assignment: CDR1 SGHTA and CDR2 FQGNSA. The length of the CDR3 is 16 residues. V lost 3 bases and J 1 base, leaving 15 bases between the germline ends. CDR3 protein: CASSFRSPALQETQYF. In DNA, the CDR3 is TGTGCCAGCAGCTTTCGATCGCCAGCACTCCAAGAGACCCAGTACTTC. The complete variable domain, with remaining parts taken from reference TRBV7-2 and TRBJ2-5, reads GAGVSQSPSNKVTEKGKDVELRCDPISGHTALYWYRQSLGQGLEFLIYFQGNSAPDKSGLPSDRFSAERTGGSVSTLTIQRTQQEDSAVYLCASSFRSPALQETQYFGPGTRLLVL.

The chain employs TRBV10-2 and TRBJ1-2, with 8 bases aligning to TRBD1. Trimming took 8 bases from V and 2 from J; bases not matched to a gene: 7. Germline CDR1 reads WSHSY; CDR2 reads SAAADI. This CDR3 comprises 14 residues. The CDR3 DNA is TGCGCCAGCGTTGGACAGGGCCGCAACTATGGCTACACCTTC. It specifies CASVGQGRNYGYTF.

This chain joins TRBV11-2 and TRBJ2-2; D is perhaps TRBD2 (5 bases). Germline lookup yields CDR1 SGHAT and CDR2 FQNNGV. The V and J ends lost 1 base and 2 bases respectively, with 11 bases between them. The CDR3 sequence is 16 residues long. The CDR3 DNA follows: TGTGCCAGCAGCTTAGGAATGAGGGCAAACACCGGGGAGCTGTTTTTT. Translated, it gives CASSLGMRANTGELFF. Drawing the rest from reference TRBV11-2 and TRBJ2-2, the complete variable domain is EAGVAQSPRYKIIEKRQSVAFWCNPISGHATLYWYQQILGQGPKLLIQFQNNGVVDDSQLPKDRFSAERLKGVDSTLKIQPAKLEDSAVYLCASSLGMRANTGELFFGEGSRLTVL.

The chain is built from TRBV2 and TRBJ1-1; 9 bases align to TRBD1. The germline CDR1 and CDR2 sequences are SNHLY and FYNNEI. With 6 bases clipped from V and 3 bases from J, the junction kept 8 bases outside the gene matches. CDR3 size: 15 residues. CDR3 residues: CASRSGQGPYTEAFF. In DNA, the CDR3 is TGTGCCAGCAGGAGTGGACAGGGGCCTTACACTGAAGCTTTCTTT.

J is TRBJ2-2 and V is TRBV30, with 7 bases lining up with TRBD2. This CDR3 is built from 15 residues. V dropped 0 bases and J dropped 5; count of bases not matched to a gene: 6. Germline V gene sequence: CDR1 GTSNPN, CDR2 SVGIG (reference sequence). In DNA form, the CDR3 reads TGTGCCTGGAGTGTAACAGCGGGATGGACCGGGGAGCTGTTTTTT. This gives the protein CAWSVTAGWTGELFF.

The chain links TRBV2 to TRBJ1-3; 9 bases are shared with TRBD1. In germline, CDR1 is SNHLY, CDR2 FYNNEI. Trimming cost V 6 bases and J 7 bases; bases outside gene matches: 7. The CDR3 totals 14 residues. Here the CDR3 reads CASRDRGFWNTIYF. CDR3 nucleotides: TGTGCCAGCAGGGACAGGGGTTTTTGGAACACCATATATTTT.

V is TRBV21-1 and J is TRBJ2-7. TRBV21-1 is a pseudogene locus. The CDR3 has 13 amino acids. The CDR3 DNA is TGTGCCAGCAGCTTCAGGCGGCGGTACGAGCAGTACTTC. It yields the protein CASSFRRRYEQYF.